Below, 21 T cell receptor beta chains from the same sample are listed, as sequenced in a study of blood T cell repertoires in COVID-19. Here immunoSEQ multiplex PCR was the method, and the copy in TCRdb shows in-frame clones only, minus some. The sample records about 280,000 clones, roughly 85% being singletons. Sequenced sample: peripheral blood. The receptors come from a man aged 45-65 years with active or convalescent COVID-19.

V is TRBV3-1 (or the pseudogene TRBV3-2) and J is TRBJ2-2; D is unresolved. Trimming pared 4 bases from V and 7 bases from J, leaving 7 bases between. Germline assignment: CDR1 LGHDT and CDR2 YNNKEL (reference sequence). CDR3 length: 12 residues. The CDR3 reads CASSPTGGELFF. In DNA, the CDR3 is TGTGCCAGCAGCCCCACGGGCGGGGAGCTGTTTTTT.

The rearrangement joins TRBV20-1 to TRBJ2-5; D remains unclear. CDR3 length: 11 amino acids. Per the germline V gene, CDR1 is DFQATT and CDR2 is SNEGSKA (reference sequence). With 0 bases removed from V and 6 bases from J, the gap between germline ends came to 5 bases. The CDR3 sequence: CSARDIKTQYF. The CDR3 bases are TGCAGTGCTAGAGATATAAAGACCCAGTACTTC.

CDR3 in DNA: TGCAGCGCCACGGGAGGGTCCAATGAGCAGTTCTTC. Translating it yields CSATGGSNEQFF. The rearrangement links TRBV29-1 to TRBJ2-1; the match to TRBD2 covers 8 bases. CDR3 length: 12 amino acids. V gave up 7 bases and J gave up 6 bases; unmatched junction bases: 5. CDR1 and CDR2 from the germline V gene are SQVTM and ANQGSEA.

The chain uses TRBV9 and TRBJ2-3, with unresolved D. Germline lookup yields CDR1 SGDLS and CDR2 YYNGEE. V was trimmed by 0 bases and J by 6 bases, leaving 8 bases between them. The length of the CDR3 is 13 residues. CDR3 sequence reads: CASSVASEDTQYF. The CDR3 coding sequence is TGTGCCAGCAGCGTAGCTTCGGAGGATACGCAGTATTTT.

The chain is built from TRBV9 and TRBJ2-2, with 8 bases identical to TRBD2. Germline V gene data show CDR1 as SGDLS and CDR2 as YYNGEE. CDR3 length equals 16 residues. J was trimmed by 1 base and V by 0 bases; bases with no gene match: 2. In nucleotides, the CDR3 is TGTGCCAGCAGCGTAGGAACTAGCGGGAACACCGGGGAGCTGTTTTTT. Its translation: CASSVGTSGNTGELFF.

This clone was counted only a few times. V and J are TRBV5-1 and TRBJ2-7; weak D call: TRBD2 (5 bases). V was clipped by 4 bases and J by 6 bases, with 17 bases between them. CDR1 and CDR2 from the germline V gene are SGHRS and YFSETQ. The CDR3 contains 14 residues. Here the CDR3 reads CASSQLDSGSEQYF. CDR3 DNA sequence: TGCGCCAGCAGCCAACTAGATTCGGGATCCGAGCAGTACTTC.

The chain recombines TRBV6-2 or TRBV6-3 with TRBJ2-6; D possibly corresponds to TRBD1 (6 bases). The CDR3 length is 15 residues. V was trimmed by 5 bases and J by 1 base, leaving 9 bases between them. Germline V gene sequence: CDR1 MNHEY, CDR2 SVGEGT. CDR3 sequence (DNA): TGTGCCAGCAGTACACAGGGATCTGGGGCCAACGTCCTGACTTTC. Translation: CASSTQGSGANVLTF.

The chain carries TRBV18 and TRBJ2-6; 9 positions agree with TRBD1. The trim removed 3 bases at V and 0 bases at J, leaving 3 bases unmatched. CDR3 length: 17 amino acids. CDR1 and CDR2 from the germline V gene are KGHSH and LQKENI. Written as DNA, the CDR3 is TGTGCCAGCTCACCCACAGGGGGCTCCTCTGGGGCCAACGTCCTGACTTTC. It is translated as CASSPTGGSSGANVLTF.

The V gene is TRBV30, the J gene TRBJ1-2, with 9 bases fitting TRBD1. Germline lookup yields CDR1 GTSNPN and CDR2 SVGIG (reference sequence). J gave up 4 bases and V 4 bases, and 16 bases lay outside the gene matches. This CDR3 is 17 amino acids long. The CDR3 sequence: CAWTRGTGSPSFYGYTF. CDR3 bases: TGTGCCTGGACCCGGGGGACAGGGTCCCCTTCTTTCTATGGCTACACCTTC.

As for this clone: One junction end disagrees with the germline gene, perhaps due to a read error. The chain uses TRBV6-1 and TRBJ2-3; no clear D gene. CDR1 is MNHNS, CDR2 SASEGT, per germline. The CDR3 runs to 15 residues. CDR3 DNA: TGTACCAGCAGTGATACAGCTCTTAGCACAGATACGCAGTATTTT. This translates into CTSSDTALSTDTQYF.

The CDR3: CASSLGARRTDTQYF. In nucleotides, the CDR3 is TGCGCCAGCAGCTTGGGGGCCCGGAGGACAGATACGCAGTATTTT. The chain links TRBV5-1 to TRBJ2-3; tentatively, D is TRBD2 (5 bases). Trimming took 0 bases from V and 3 from J, leaving 11 bases between them. This CDR3 has 15 residues. Germline V gene lookup returns CDR1 SGHRS and CDR2 YFSETQ.

The gene calls are TRBV19 and TRBJ1-2; possibly TRBD1 for D (6 bases). This CDR3 is built from 14 residues. The germline V and J ends were trimmed by 9 bases and 0 bases, with 14 bases remaining between them. Per germline, CDR1 LNHDA and CDR2 SQIVND (reference sequence). The CDR3 sequence is CASLGQQTNYGYTF. CDR3 nucleotide sequence: TGTGCCAGCCTTGGACAGCAAACTAACTATGGCTACACCTTC.

V is TRBV12-5 and J is TRBJ2-7; 12 bases match TRBD1. V was clipped by 4 bases and J by 4 bases; unmatched bases: 2. This CDR3 has 14 residues. The germline V gene has CDR1 LGHNT and CDR2 FRNRAP. DNA of the CDR3: TGTGCTAGTGGTTGGGGACAGGGGGCTTACGAGCAGTACTTC. Translating it yields CASGWGQGAYEQYF.

The chain recombines TRBV18 with TRBJ1-1; D gene unclear. The CDR3 length is 13 residues. The V gene's germline CDR1 is KGHSH and CDR2 LQKENI. Deletions cut 4 bases from V and 1 base from J, with 7 bases between. This CDR3 is CASSQRSNTEAFF. The CDR3 DNA sequence: TGTGCCAGCTCACAGAGGTCGAACACTGAAGCTTTCTTT.

J is TRBJ2-1 and V is TRBV20-1, with D perhaps matching TRBD1 (6 bases). V dropped 4 bases and J dropped 7 bases, with 17 bases sitting between them. CDR1 and CDR2 (germline): DFQATT, SNEGSKA (reference sequence). The CDR3 is made up of 14 amino acids. In DNA, the CDR3 is TGCAGTGCTACTGATGTCCGGGACAAAAATGAGCAGTTCTTC. This gives the protein CSATDVRDKNEQFF.

J is TRBJ1-1 and V is TRBV9; TRBD1 agrees at 10 bases. From germline, CDR1 is SGDLS and CDR2 YYNGEE. This CDR3 spans 15 amino acids. J lost 5 bases, V lost 3 bases, and 7 bases had no gene match. The DNA of the CDR3 is TGTGCCAGCAGCGCGGCGGGACAGGGGAGGACTGAAGCTTTCTTT. Its translation: CASSAAGQGRTEAFF.

The V call is TRBV7-9, the J call TRBJ2-7; TRBD1 is a possible D gene (6 bases). Germline assignment: CDR1 SEHNR and CDR2 FQNEAQ (reference sequence). The CDR3 is made up of 16 amino acids. V lost 3 bases, J lost 1 base, and 16 bases lay in between. CDR3 bases: TGTGCCAGCAGCTTGATTTCGGCAACAGGGTCCTACGAGCAGTACTTC. The encoded protein is CASSLISATGSYEQYF.

The chain is built from TRBV2 and TRBJ2-2; TRBD1 might be the D (5 bases). Germline CDR1 and CDR2: SNHLY and FYNNEI. The CDR3 is 15 residues long. With 6 bases removed from V and 0 bases from J, the gap between germline ends came to 11 bases. CDR3 nucleotides: TGTGCCAGCAGGGGGCAGGGTGCGAACACCGGGGAGCTGTTTTTT. Translating gives CASRGQGANTGELFF.

This chain links TRBV28 with TRBJ1-3, with D maybe TRBD1 (6 bases). The germline CDR1 and CDR2 sequences are MDHEN and SYDVKM. V gave up 2 bases and J gave up 2 bases, with 7 bases separating them. CDR3 size: 14 residues. The CDR3 DNA reads as TGTGCCAGCAGTTTACCAGGGGCTGGAAACACCATATATTTT. Translated: CASSLPGAGNTIYF. Using reference TRBV28 and TRBJ1-3 for the parts outside the CDR3, the full variable domain is DVKVTQSSRYLVKRTGEKVFLECVQDMDHENMFWYRQDPGLGLRLIYFSYDVKMKEKGDIPEGYSVSREKKERFSLILESASTNQTSMYLCASSLPGAGNTIYFGEGSWLTVV.

The V and J genes are TRBV21-1 and TRBJ2-1; the table gives TRBD2 as D, unverified against the DNA. TRBV21-1 is described as a pseudogene. The CDR3 runs to 19 residues. The CDR3 region is CASSPRVGLAPSSYNEQFF. CDR3 coding DNA: TGTGCCAGCAGCCCCAGGGTCGGGCTAGCGCCGAGCTCCTACAATGAGCAGTTCTTC.

The chain couples TRBV19 to TRBJ2-2; 8 nucleotides match TRBD1. The CDR3 extends over 15 amino acids. Germline CDR1 reads LNHDA; CDR2 reads SQIVND (reference sequence). V dropped 7 bases and J dropped 1; count of bases not matched to a gene: 5. Here the CDR3 reads CASIKTGVNTGELFF. CDR3 nucleotide sequence: TGTGCCAGTATCAAGACAGGGGTGAACACCGGGGAGCTGTTTTTT.